These 11 T cell receptor beta chains originate from one sample sequenced in a study of CD8 T cells in ankylosing spondylitis. The study, taken as a whole, reports: Blood of patients with ankylosing spondylitis appeared to be characterized by a TCR beta motif of several highly homologous variants.

TCRdb fed the 5' RACE reads into MiXCR, producing one record per CDR3 protein. The profile shows 100,000 to 150,000 distinct CDR3 sequences, 17% of them singletons. These receptors' antigens are unknown. The sample comprised blood, either unsorted or a sorted T cell fraction (not recorded which). The receptors stem from a male donor with ankylosing spondylitis.

The chain carries TRBV27 and TRBJ1-1, with no clear D. The germline V and J ends were trimmed by 5 bases and 1 base, with 14 bases remaining between them. Germline values: CDR1 MNHEY, CDR2 SMNVEV (reference sequence). This CDR3 has 15 residues. CDR3 in amino acids: CASSTTRARNTEAFF. The DNA of the CDR3 is TGTGCCAGCAGTACCACCCGGGCCCGGAACACTGAAGCTTTCTTT.

This clonotype has just a few counts. This chain joins TRBV6-2 or TRBV6-3 and TRBJ1-5, with D unresolved. The germline gives CDR1 MNHEY, CDR2 SVGEGT. The CDR3 contains 13 residues. V lost 2 bases and J lost 7, with 9 bases in between. Here the CDR3 DNA reads TGTGCCAGCAGTTACGGTGGTGGGCAGCCCCAGCATTTT. This encodes CASSYGGGQPQHF.

In its sample, this clonotype was seen many times. DNA for the CDR3: TGTGCCAGCGGGCCGGGGGGCACAGATACGCAGTATTTT. Its translation is CASGPGGTDTQYF. This rearrangement joins TRBV12-3 or TRBV12-4 to TRBJ2-3; D perhaps matches TRBD2 (6 bases). CDR3 size: 13 residues. The ends were cut back, 8 bases at V and 1 base at J, with 10 bases in the middle.

The table lists this clonotype with a few counts. The J gene is TRBJ1-5, the V gene TRBV18; 8 bases fit TRBD1. V trimming: 2 bases; J trimming: 6 bases; junction bases outside the gene matches: 3. The germline V gene encodes CDR1 KGHSH and CDR2 LQKENI. This CDR3 has 14 amino acids. This CDR3 is CASSPDRGGQPQHF. The CDR3 nucleotides read TGTGCCAGCTCACCAGACAGGGGAGGTCAGCCCCAGCATTTT. Full variable domain (remainder filled in from reference TRBV18 and TRBJ1-5): NAGVMQNPRHLVRRRGQEARLRCSPMKGHSHVYWYRQLPEEGLKFMVYLQKENIIDESGMPKERFSAEFPKEGPSILRIQQVVRGDSAAYFCASSPDRGGQPQHFGDGTRLSIL.

Comments on this clonotype: Mismatch with germline at one junction end may stem from a read error. The CDR3 reads CASSPNNGELFF. The CDR3 DNA follows: TGTGCCAGCAGCCCGAACAACGGGGAGCTGTTTTTT. This chain connects TRBV27 to TRBJ2-2; D unclear. CDR1 MNHEY and CDR2 SMNVEV come from the germline V gene (reference sequence). The length of the CDR3 is 12 residues.

This chain joins TRBV3-1 and TRBJ2-2; D gene ambiguous. Germline V gives CDR1 LGHDT, CDR2 YNNKEL (reference sequence). The CDR3 sequence is 14 residues long. Deletions cut 0 bases from V and 5 bases from J, with 7 bases between. This CDR3 reads CASSQDLGTGELFF. In DNA, the CDR3 is TGTGCCAGCAGCCAAGATCTGGGGACCGGGGAGCTGTTTTTT.

This sequence joins TRBV27 and TRBJ2-5, with 11 bases identical to TRBD1. The germline gives CDR1 MNHEY, CDR2 SMNVEV (reference sequence). The CDR3 sequence is 14 residues long. After removal of 2 bases from V and 4 bases from J, the junction contained 0 bases not matched to a gene. CDR3 amino acids: CASSLGQGAETQYF. CDR3 DNA sequence: TGTGCCAGCAGTTTAGGACAGGGGGCAGAGACCCAGTACTTC.

The V and J genes are TRBV27 and TRBJ2-7; no clear D. Looked up from germline, CDR1 is MNHEY and CDR2 is SMNVEV (reference sequence). This CDR3 contains 13 residues. V was cut by 10 bases and J by 3 bases, with 16 bases left in between. CDR3 sequence: CANKKGKLYEQYF. The CDR3 DNA reads as TGTGCCAACAAAAAGGGCAAACTCTACGAGCAGTACTTC.

The V and J genes are TRBV7-3 and TRBJ2-2; D is perhaps TRBD2 (6 bases). V was clipped by 5 bases and J by 5 bases, with 12 bases between them. This CDR3 comprises 14 residues. CDR1 and CDR2 from the germline V gene are SGHTA and FQGTGA. The CDR3 sequence: CASSPRRETGELFF. Here the CDR3 DNA reads TGTGCCAGCAGCCCCCGCCGGGAGACCGGGGAGCTGTTTTTT.

The rearrangement links TRBV7-2 to TRBJ2-7; no clear D. In germline, CDR1 is SGHTA, CDR2 FQGNSA. This CDR3 contains 15 residues. Trimming removed 1 base at V and 1 base at J, with 11 bases between. The CDR3 sequence: CASSLEQFESYEQYF. The CDR3 bases are TGTGCCAGCAGCTTAGAGCAGTTTGAGTCCTACGAGCAGTACTTC.

This clonotype was counted only a few times. The chain combines TRBV27 with TRBJ2-7; 9 bases agree with TRBD1. Germline values: CDR1 MNHEY, CDR2 SMNVEV (reference sequence). The trim removed 5 bases at V and 7 bases at J, leaving 9 bases unmatched. This CDR3 region has 14 residues. CDR3 amino acids: CASSPGQGVGEQYF. In nucleotides, the CDR3 is TGTGCCAGCAGTCCGGGACAGGGAGTCGGGGAGCAGTACTTC.